This TCR beta chain was retrieved from a study of cytomegalovirus exposure and HLA in healthy donors. Sequenced by immunoSEQ multiplex PCR; TCRdb stores in-frame clones only, minus some. Here the sample spans about 160,000 clones, roughly 90% being singletons. Study-level results: Researchers counted 164 TCR beta chains as cytomegalovirus-associated. The tendency of first-cohort TCR clusters to co-occur in the 120 or so validation repertoires was the finding of a later analysis. It was reportedly the case that the classifier diagnosed cytomegalovirus status with high specificity and sensitivity.

As regards this clone: What it recognizes is unknown.

The TCR comes from a woman between 18 and 29 years old in good health and CMV-seropositive. The source material was PBMCs.

CDR3 in amino acids: CASSGRTSGTYEQYF. CDR3 in DNA: TGTGCCAGTAGTGGGAGGACTAGCGGCACCTACGAGCAGTACTTC. This chain joins TRBV19 and TRBJ2-7, with TRBD2 matching 10 bases. With V trimmed by 5 bases and J by 2 bases, 6 bases remained unmatched. The CDR3 spans 15 residues. CDR1 is LNHDA and CDR2 is SQIVND in the germline V gene (reference sequence).